Below are 20 T cell receptor beta chains sequenced from a single sample in a study of early T cells in non-severe SARS-CoV-2 infection. From the 5' RACE reads, TCRdb called clonotypes with MiXCR, one entry per CDR3 protein. Of tens of thousands of distinct CDR3 sequences listed, 15% are singletons. The sequencing input was whole blood. The origin of the receptors is an adult who was a healthcare worker with PCR-confirmed SARS-CoV-2 infection or an uninfected control (not recorded which).

This clonotype was counted many times. The CDR3 here is CASTGKWGTEAFF. In DNA form, the CDR3 reads TGTGCCAGCACCGGAAAGTGGGGCACTGAAGCTTTCTTT. The rearrangement joins TRBV2 to TRBJ1-1, with no clear D. Per germline, CDR1 SNHLY and CDR2 FYNNEI. The V and J ends lost 7 bases and 4 bases respectively, with 13 bases between them. The CDR3 runs to 13 residues.

The CDR3 region is CASSVGPTSTDTQYF. The CDR3 DNA is TGTGCCAGCAGTGTGGGGCCCACTAGCACAGATACGCAGTATTTT. This chain links TRBV6-1 with TRBJ2-3; possibly TRBD1 for D (5 bases). From germline, CDR1 is MNHNS and CDR2 SASEGT. Trimming removed 4 bases from V and 0 bases from J, with 11 bases in between. CDR3 length: 15 residues.

V and J are TRBV28 and TRBJ1-6; 11 nucleotides align to TRBD1. The V and J ends lost 2 bases and 9 bases, in that order; junction bases with no gene match: 3. CDR3 size: 15 residues. Germline values: CDR1 MDHEN, CDR2 SYDVKM. CDR3 in amino acids: CASSLGDRGASPLHF. In DNA form, the CDR3 reads TGTGCCAGCAGTTTAGGGGACAGGGGGGCTTCACCCCTCCACTTT.

This clonotype was seen a handful of times. This chain links TRBV12-5 with TRBJ2-1; 9 positions match TRBD1. The CDR3 is 14 amino acids. Germline CDR1 LGHNT, CDR2 FRNRAP. Losses at the gene ends were 6 bases for V and 9 bases for J; bases not matched to a gene: 9. The CDR3 DNA reads as TGTGCTAGTGGACCAGGGACAGGGATAACTGAGCAGTTCTTC. It yields the protein CASGPGTGITEQFF.

The chain couples TRBV2 to TRBJ2-4, with 11 bases lining up with TRBD2. Germline V lookup: CDR1 SNHLY, CDR2 FYNNEI. Trimming cost V 6 bases and J 6 bases; bases outside gene matches: 7. This CDR3 spans 15 amino acids. The CDR3, as DNA: TGTGCCAGCAGGCCGGATAGCGGGAGGGGAAACATTCAGTACTTC. It translates to CASRPDSGRGNIQYF.

This clonotype was seen ten or more times. The J gene is TRBJ2-5, the V gene TRBV20-1, with 14 bases aligning to TRBD2. The CDR3 is 16 residues long. V lost 6 bases and J lost 5; bases outside the gene matches: 11. The germline V gene has CDR1 DFQATT and CDR2 SNEGSKA (reference sequence). DNA of the CDR3: TGCAGTGCATTCACCGGGACTAGCGGGAGACTGGAGACCCAGTACTTC. Translating it yields CSAFTGTSGRLETQYF.

This clonotype occurred many times. The CDR3 coding sequence is TGTGCCAGCAGCCGGGGACAGGGTCTGGGCCAGCCCCAGCATTTT. Protein product: CASSRGQGLGQPQHF. The rearrangement links TRBV6-5 to TRBJ1-5; 9 nucleotides line up with TRBD1. The CDR3 is 15 residues long. Germline CDR1 and CDR2: MNHEY and SVGAGI. The J segment lost 7 bases and the V segment lost 6 bases, leaving 10 bases of the junction unmatched.

At least ten counts were recorded for this clonotype. The chain recombines TRBV29-1 with TRBJ2-5; TRBD2 might be the D (6 bases). Germline-derived CDR1 and CDR2 are SQVTM and ANQGSEA. The CDR3 runs to 12 residues. The V end was cut by 4 bases, the J end by 4 bases, with 10 bases between. This chain's CDR3 is CSVGSGRETQYF. DNA for the CDR3: TGCAGCGTTGGTAGCGGCCGAGAGACCCAGTACTTC.

This clonotype was detected only a few times. The gene calls are TRBV12-3 or TRBV12-4 and TRBJ2-3; a weak D match, TRBD2 (6 bases). V was pared by 3 bases and J by 1 base, with 8 bases between. The CDR3 totals 14 residues. Here the CDR3 DNA reads TGTGCCAGCAGTTTCGGAGGGGGCACAGATACGCAGTATTTT. Encoded protein: CASSFGGGTDTQYF.

The rearrangement joins TRBV28 to TRBJ2-7, with D possibly being TRBD2 (6 bases). Germline assignment: CDR1 MDHEN and CDR2 SYDVKM. The CDR3 has 15 amino acids. Deletions cut 11 bases from V and 2 bases from J, with 22 bases between. CDR3 sequence (DNA): TGTGCCTGCACCGCCTTGGGGGAGGTAACCTACGAGCAGTACTTC. Translating gives CACTALGEVTYEQYF.

In this sample, this clonotype turned up many times. The gene calls are TRBV5-5 and TRBJ2-7, with 9 nucleotides matching TRBD2. The CDR3 covers 17 residues. V lost 3 bases to trimming and J lost 7 bases; unmatched junction nucleotides: 17. Germline values: CDR1 SGHKS, CDR2 YYEKEE (reference sequence). In nucleotides, the CDR3 is TGTGCCAGCAGCTCCCGACCTGTTGCGGGAGGGAGTGGAGAGCAGTACTTC. Translated: CASSSRPVAGGSGEQYF. The full variable domain, rest sourced from reference TRBV5-5 and TRBJ2-7, is DAGVTQSPTHLIKTRGQQVTLRCSPISGHKSVSWYQQVLGQGPQFIFQYYEKEERGRGNFPDRFSARQFPNYSSELNVNALLLGDSALYLCASSSRPVAGGSGEQYFGPGTRLTVT.

The table lists this clonotype with a few counts. The rearrangement joins TRBV12-3 or TRBV12-4 to TRBJ2-7; 10 bases agree with TRBD2. The CDR3 has 14 residues. The V gene end was trimmed by 6 bases and the J gene end by 6 bases; junction bases not matched to a gene: 8. The CDR3 loop is CASRSTSGVPEQYF. The DNA for the CDR3 is TGTGCCAGCAGATCCACTAGCGGGGTTCCCGAGCAGTACTTC.

The chain couples TRBV5-1 to TRBJ1-1; TRBD1 matches at 7 bases. Trimming cost V 4 bases and J 7 bases; bases outside gene matches: 10. The V gene's germline CDR1 is SGHRS and CDR2 YFSETQ. The length of the CDR3 is 14 residues. DNA of the CDR3: TGCGCCAGCAGCGTGCTACAGGGGTGGAATGAAGCTTTCTTT. Protein product: CASSVLQGWNEAFF.

This clonotype has ten or more counts. The gene calls are TRBV12-3 or TRBV12-4 and TRBJ2-2; D is unclear. Trimming removed 3 bases from V and 6 bases from J, with 17 bases in between. This CDR3 is built from 16 residues. The CDR3 DNA reads as TGTGCCAGCAGTTTTCCCCGAACCGATGGGGCCGGGGAGCTGTTTTTT. Its translation: CASSFPRTDGAGELFF.

In the case of this clonotype: A far larger clone is only one base removed, so a read error is likely. The chain couples TRBV2 to TRBJ1-4; a possible D gene is TRBD1 (5 bases). The CDR3 spans 12 residues. Deletions cut 5 bases from V and 5 bases from J, with 6 bases between. Germline V gene sequence: CDR1 SNHLY, CDR2 FYNNEI. The CDR3 sequence: CASSRQNEKLFF. As DNA, the CDR3 is TGTGCCAGCAGTCGACAGAATGAAAAACTGTTTTTT.

Regarding this clonotype: A much larger clonotype is one base distant, so this may be a read error. The chain combines TRBV15 with TRBJ2-3, with a possible D match to TRBD2 (5 bases). This CDR3 has 12 residues. Trimming stripped 8 bases from V and 4 bases from J, with 10 bases between. Germline-derived CDR1 and CDR2 are LNHNV and YYDKDF (reference sequence). CDR3 sequence: CATRESSDTQYF. CDR3 nucleotides: TGTGCCACCCGGGAAAGCTCAGATACGCAGTATTTT.

This clonotype was seen only a few times. This chain connects TRBV20-1 to TRBJ1-2; D unresolved. V lost 0 bases, J lost 6 bases, and 11 bases lay in between. Germline V gene sequence: CDR1 DFQATT, CDR2 SNEGSKA (reference sequence). This CDR3 is 13 amino acids long. CDR3 amino acids: CSARDLRRDGYTF. The CDR3 coding sequence is TGCAGTGCTAGAGATCTACGGAGGGATGGCTACACCTTC.

This clonotype appeared a few times. The J gene is TRBJ2-1, the V gene TRBV4-1; a weak D match, TRBD1 (6 bases). V was trimmed by 5 bases and J by 3 bases, leaving 20 bases between them. The CDR3 totals 17 residues. CDR1 is MGHRA and CDR2 is YSYEKL in the germline V gene. This CDR3 reads CASSYEGERPDYNEQFF. The CDR3, as DNA: TGCGCCAGCAGCTATGAGGGGGAGCGGCCAGACTACAATGAGCAGTTCTTC.

This clonotype occurred many times. The V gene is TRBV29-1, the J gene TRBJ2-7; TRBD2 aligns across 14 bases. From germline, CDR1 is SQVTM and CDR2 ANQGSEA. This CDR3 is 14 amino acids long. Germline trimming cut 6 bases from V and 2 bases from J; bases unmatched to any gene: 3. CDR3 DNA: TGCAGCGTCCTGACTAGCGGGAGGGCCTACGAGCAGTACTTC. Its translation is CSVLTSGRAYEQYF.

The sample holds many counts of this clonotype. The chain employs TRBV23-1 and TRBJ2-7; D not certain. TRBV23-1 counts as an open reading frame of uncertain function. The CDR3 totals 15 residues. Deletions cut 7 bases from V and 1 base from J, with 17 bases between. CDR3 DNA: TGCGCCAGCAACGCGACTGGCGACAATTCCTACGAGCAGTACTTC. Protein product: CASNATGDNSYEQYF.